Listed here are 18 T cell receptor beta chains from one sample, sequenced in a study of HIV-infected patients and healthy controls. cDNA was made from around 0.5 ug RNA using alpha and beta constant primers. Separate chain-specific third strand synthesis with multiplexing indices produced the alpha and beta libraries. One entry per CDR3 protein results from TCRdb running MiXCR on the 5' RACE reads. The sample includes 18,000 or so distinct CDR3 sequences, less than 15% of them seen just once. No cell fractionation was done, so the repertoire covers all unsorted peripheral blood T cells. Sample: blood. All receptors come from an adult in good health.

This clonotype was counted ten times or more. This rearrangement joins TRBV20-1 to TRBJ1-1; D might be TRBD1 (5 bases). Germline V gives CDR1 DFQATT, CDR2 SNEGSKA (reference sequence). Trimming cost V 5 bases and J 0 bases, with 13 bases left between them. The length of the CDR3 is 14 residues. DNA for the CDR3: TGCAGTGCTGGGGGTGGAGGGATGAACACTGAAGCTTTCTTT. As protein: CSAGGGGMNTEAFF.

This clonotype was seen at least ten times. The gene calls are TRBV14 and TRBJ1-6, with 8 bases that match TRBD1. This CDR3 contains 14 residues. In germline, CDR1 is SGHDN, CDR2 FVKESK. Unmatched junction bases numbered 3, after V lost 3 bases and J lost 8 bases. The CDR3 here is CASSQTGVYSPLHF. In DNA form, the CDR3 reads TGTGCCAGCAGCCAGACAGGGGTATATTCACCCCTCCACTTT.

In this sample, this clonotype turned up many times. This chain links TRBV29-1 with TRBJ1-1, with TRBD1 matching 7 bases. Germline CDR1 is SQVTM and CDR2 is ANQGSEA. CDR3 length equals 12 residues. J was trimmed by 3 bases and V by 6 bases; bases with no gene match: 4. CDR3 in DNA: TGCAGCGTCCGACAGGGATACACTGAAGCTTTCTTT. Amino acid sequence: CSVRQGYTEAFF.

The V call is TRBV7-2, the J call TRBJ2-7, with TRBD1 matching over 7 bases. The V gene's germline CDR1 is SGHTA and CDR2 FQGNSA. The V and J ends lost 2 bases and 6 bases, in that order; junction bases with no gene match: 7. This CDR3 is 14 amino acids long. CDR3 loop: CASSLNYRGREQYF. In nucleotides, the CDR3 is TGTGCCAGCAGCTTAAATTATAGGGGGCGCGAGCAGTACTTC.

In this sample, this clonotype is medium-sized (0.01 to 0.1%). The V call is TRBV12-3 or TRBV12-4, the J call TRBJ1-1, with 7 bases that match TRBD1. J lost 0 bases, V lost 5 bases, and 15 bases had no gene match. The CDR3 has 18 residues. The DNA for the CDR3 is TGTGCCAGCAGTCCTTACACGGGACAGCTGATCATGAACACTGAAGCTTTCTTT. Protein sequence: CASSPYTGQLIMNTEAFF.

This clonotype was seen many times. V is TRBV4-3 and J is TRBJ1-5; 9 nucleotides align to TRBD1. The germline gives CDR1 LGHNA, CDR2 YSLEER. V dropped 0 bases and J dropped 7; count of bases not matched to a gene: 4. The CDR3 is made up of 15 amino acids. The CDR3 DNA is TGCGCCAGCAGCCAAGATCCACAGGGGGCACAGCCCCAGCATTTT. The encoded protein is CASSQDPQGAQPQHF.

This clonotype was recorded many times. The CDR3 DNA reads as TGTGCCAGCAGTGATCGGAGACCCGAATTATTTTCTTATGGCTACACCTTC. Its translation: CASSDRRPELFSYGYTF. The chain links TRBV6-1 to TRBJ1-2; no definite D call. The CDR3 contains 17 residues. With 3 bases removed from V and 5 bases from J, the gap between germline ends came to 22 bases. CDR1 is MNHNS, CDR2 SASEGT, per germline.

This clonotype came up many times. The gene calls are TRBV13 and TRBJ1-1; D not certain. The CDR3 runs to 12 residues. Germline-derived CDR1 and CDR2 are PRHDT and FYEKMQ (reference sequence). Deletions cut 5 bases from V and 6 bases from J, with 10 bases between. The CDR3 sequence is CASSARRAEAFF. The CDR3 DNA is TGTGCCAGCAGCGCAAGGAGGGCTGAAGCTTTCTTT.

This clonotype was found many times. The rearrangement links TRBV27 to TRBJ2-3; 8 nucleotides match TRBD2. Per the germline V gene, CDR1 is MNHEY and CDR2 is SMNVEV (reference sequence). This CDR3 region has 15 residues. The V and J ends lost 6 bases and 7 bases, in that order; junction bases with no gene match: 12. CDR3 sequence (DNA): TGTGCCAGCAGGAACCGGGGGGGAGCTATCAATACGCAGTATTTT. Its translation is CASRNRGGAINTQYF.

This clonotype was counted ten times or more. V and J are TRBV7-9 and TRBJ1-1; a weak D match, TRBD1 (6 bases). There are 12 residues in the CDR3. Germline V gives CDR1 SEHNR, CDR2 FQNEAQ (reference sequence). V was pared by 5 bases and J by 12 bases, with 16 bases between. CDR3 residues: CASSLGGIGPFF. The CDR3 nucleotides read TGTGCCAGCAGCCTAGGGGGAATTGGTCCTTTCTTT.

In this sample, this clonotype turned up many times. The CDR3 region has the DNA TGTGCCATCAAAGGGGGCCCCTACGAGCAGTACTTC. Amino acids: CAIKGGPYEQYF. The chain recombines TRBV10-3 with TRBJ2-7; 7 nucleotides line up with TRBD1. The CDR3 covers 12 residues. The junction had 2 bases not matched to a gene; V was cut back by 7 bases and J by 2 bases. Germline CDR1 and CDR2: ENHRY and SYGVKD.

At least ten counts were recorded for this clonotype. J is TRBJ2-1 and V is TRBV4-3, with 13 positions matching TRBD2. Looked up from germline, CDR1 is LGHNA and CDR2 is YSLEER. V lost 0 bases and J lost 4; bases outside the gene matches: 9. There are 19 residues in the CDR3. This CDR3 is CASSQDGLAGARRYNEQFF. The CDR3, as DNA: TGCGCCAGCAGCCAAGATGGACTAGCGGGGGCCCGACGATACAATGAGCAGTTCTTC.

This clonotype was recorded many times. The CDR3 nucleotides are TGCAGTGCTTTAAAGATCAAGTATGCGAATGAGCAGTTCTTC. This translates into CSALKIKYANEQFF. The chain employs TRBV20-1 and TRBJ2-1, with unresolved D. This CDR3 comprises 14 residues. Germline V lookup: CDR1 DFQATT, CDR2 SNEGSKA (reference sequence). Trimming removed 5 bases at V and 7 bases at J, with 18 bases between.

By frequency in the sample, this clonotype is medium-sized. The chain couples TRBV7-9 to TRBJ2-1; no clear D gene. Trimming shortened V by 4 bases and J by 8 bases, and 6 bases separated the two germline ends. This CDR3 is 11 amino acids long. Per the germline V gene, CDR1 is SEHNR and CDR2 is FQNEAQ (reference sequence). The CDR3 DNA is TGTGCCAGCAGCTCGATCCATGAGCAGTTCTTC. Amino acid sequence: CASSSIHEQFF. The whole variable domain, filled in from reference TRBV7-9 and TRBJ2-1, reads DTGVSQNPRHKITKRGQNVTFRCDPISEHNRLYWYRQTLGQGPEFLTYFQNEAQLEKSRLLSDRFSAERPKGSFSTLEIQRTEQGDSAMYLCASSSIHEQFFGPGTRLTVL.

This clonotype has a count of ten or more. The chain links TRBV11-1 to TRBJ2-3, with D maybe TRBD2 (6 bases). With 4 bases removed from V and 0 bases from J, the gap between germline ends came to 14 bases. The CDR3 runs to 16 residues. Germline values: CDR1 SGHAT, CDR2 FQDESV (reference sequence). CDR3 DNA sequence: TGTGCCAGCAGCTCAGACGTGGGACTCAGCACAGATACGCAGTATTTT. It translates to CASSSDVGLSTDTQYF.

This clonotype has a count of ten or more. The CDR3 DNA follows: TGCAGCGTTGAACAGGTCCGTGACACCGGGGAGCTGTTTTTT. It is translated as CSVEQVRDTGELFF. This sequence joins TRBV29-1 and TRBJ2-2; D gene unclear. The ends were cut back, 2 bases at V and 3 bases at J, with 10 bases in the middle. Per the germline V gene, CDR1 is SQVTM and CDR2 is ANQGSEA. There are 14 residues in the CDR3.

This clonotype has ten or more counts. The CDR3 loop is CASSLGRGSSYEQYF. The CDR3 DNA follows: TGTGCCAGCAGCTTGGGGCGGGGGAGCTCCTACGAGCAGTACTTC. This chain links TRBV11-2 with TRBJ2-7; 7 nucleotides line up with TRBD2. CDR1 is SGHAT and CDR2 is FQNNGV in the germline V gene. J gave up 0 bases and V 3 bases, and 5 bases lay outside the gene matches. The CDR3 extends over 15 amino acids.

By proportion, this clonotype is medium-sized. This rearrangement joins TRBV3-1 to TRBJ2-1; D is perhaps TRBD1 or TRBD2 (5 bases each). Germline CDR1 and CDR2: LGHDT and YNNKEL (reference sequence). Trimming pared 10 bases from V and 10 bases from J, leaving 26 bases between. This CDR3 comprises 15 residues. The CDR3 DNA follows: TGTGCCACAGAGAACTTGGGACGGCTGTCATCAGAGCAGTTCTTC. Its protein is CATENLGRLSSEQFF.